One and the same sample provided the 10 T cell receptor beta chains below, sequenced in a study of identical twins. MiXCR was run by TCRdb on the 5' RACE reads, yielding one entry per CDR3 protein. This table has 450,000 to 650,000 distinct CDR3 sequences, around a tenth appearing once. In addition, the sample was reused for a study of yellow fever vaccine responses in identical twins.

The sequenced sample was PBMCs. These receptors were taken from a woman aged 18-29 years in good health.

A few counts support this clonotype. The chain links TRBV18 to TRBJ2-1; the D call may be TRBD1 or TRBD2 (5 bases each). The CDR3 has 16 residues. Trimming stripped 0 bases from V and 4 bases from J, with 13 bases between. Germline lookup yields CDR1 KGHSH and CDR2 LQKENI. The DNA for the CDR3 is TGTGCCAGCTCACCACCGTCCCGGGGCAGGTACAATGAGCAGTTCTTC. Its protein is CASSPPSRGRYNEQFF.

V is TRBV7-8 and J is TRBJ2-2; 8 nucleotides align to TRBD2. This CDR3 region has 15 residues. V shed 8 bases and J 1 base; nucleotides not matched to a gene: 6. Germline-derived CDR1 and CDR2 are SGHVS and FQNEAQ. CDR3 in DNA: TGTGCCAGCTTCGGGAGCGGGGGGAACACCGGGGAGCTGTTTTTT. Translating gives CASFGSGGNTGELFF.

This chain connects TRBV12-3 or TRBV12-4 to TRBJ2-1; no clear D gene. The CDR3 extends over 13 amino acids. The V end was cut by 6 bases, the J end by 10 bases, with 16 bases between. CDR3 sequence (DNA): TGTGCCAGCAGCGATAGTACATCTCACGAGCAGTTCTTC. It encodes CASSDSTSHEQFF.

This clonotype was seen many times. This chain uses TRBV20-1 with TRBJ2-5; D may match TRBD1 or TRBD2 (6 bases each). V shed 0 bases and J shed 4 bases, with 12 bases lying between them. The V gene's germline CDR1 is DFQATT and CDR2 SNEGSKA (reference sequence). The CDR3 totals 14 residues. CDR3 in amino acids: CSAREGGRAETQYF. The CDR3 DNA reads TGCAGTGCTAGAGAAGGGGGGCGAGCAGAGACCCAGTACTTC.

The sample holds a few counts of this clonotype. The chain is built from TRBV30 and TRBJ2-2; 7 nucleotides line up with TRBD1. The CDR3 runs to 14 residues. Losses at the gene ends were 1 base for V and 4 bases for J; bases not matched to a gene: 3. The V gene's germline CDR1 is GTSNPN and CDR2 SVGIG (reference sequence). The CDR3 sequence is CAWSAGGITGELFF. The CDR3 DNA reads as TGTGCCTGGAGTGCAGGGGGTATCACCGGGGAGCTGTTTTTT. Together with reference TRBV30 and TRBJ2-2, the CDR3 gives the full variable domain: SQTIHQWPATLVQPVGSPLSLECTVEGTSNPNLYWYRQAAGRGLQLLFYSVGIGQISSEVPQNLSASRPQDRQFILSSKKLLLSDSGFYLCAWSAGGITGELFFGEGSRLTVL.

This clonotype has only a few counts. The chain uses TRBV5-1 and TRBJ2-5, with D maybe TRBD2 (6 bases). The germline CDR1 and CDR2 sequences are SGHRS and YFSETQ. The CDR3 runs to 15 residues. V was cut by 0 bases and J by 5 bases, with 14 bases left in between. The CDR3 loop reads CASSLGSPRGETQYF. CDR3 nucleotides: TGCGCCAGCAGCTTGGGATCCCCTCGGGGGGAGACCCAGTACTTC.

This clonotype was recorded many times. The chain uses TRBV28 and TRBJ1-5; unclear D gene. Trimming shortened V by 7 bases and J by 4 bases, and 17 bases separated the two germline ends. Germline V gives CDR1 MDHEN, CDR2 SYDVKM. This CDR3 comprises 15 residues. CDR3 region: CASKVWQDFNQPQHF. CDR3 nucleotide sequence: TGTGCCAGCAAGGTGTGGCAGGACTTTAATCAGCCCCAGCATTTT.

The table lists this clonotype with many counts. The V and J genes are TRBV29-1 and TRBJ1-5; no definite D call. Germline CDR1 SQVTM, CDR2 ANQGSEA. CDR3 size: 14 residues. Trimming pared 5 bases from V and 2 bases from J, leaving 13 bases between. The CDR3 is CSVNIGLGNQPQHF. The DNA for the CDR3 is TGCAGCGTTAATATAGGGCTGGGCAATCAGCCCCAGCATTTT.

The table lists this clonotype with many counts. The chain uses TRBV11-2 and TRBJ2-7; D is unclear. The CDR3 spans 13 residues. The germline V and J ends were trimmed by 2 bases and 5 bases, with 10 bases remaining between them. CDR1 SGHAT and CDR2 FQNNGV come from the germline V gene. The CDR3, as DNA: TGTGCCAGCAGCTTATTAAATTCGAACGAGCAGTACTTC. Protein sequence: CASSLLNSNEQYF.

This clonotype has a single count. A much bigger clone sits one base away, suggesting this may be a read error. This chain uses TRBV29-1 with TRBJ1-2; D is perhaps TRBD1 (6 bases). From germline, CDR1 is SQVTM and CDR2 ANQGSEA. This CDR3 has 13 residues. The CDR3 is CSAAGAGSYGYIF. The CDR3 nucleotides read TGCAGCGCCGCGGGGGCGGGAAGCTATGGCTACATCTTC.